The next 4 T cell receptor beta chains were all read from a single sample in a study of cytomegalovirus exposure and HLA in healthy donors. Primers for the PCR totalled 60 Vbeta and 13 Jbeta. Libraries were prepared by immunoSEQ multiplex PCR; TCRdb keeps only in-frame clonotypes and omits some of them. The table lists 90,000 to 110,000 clones, around 70% of them singletons. Sequences were obtained from PBMCs. The receptors were gathered from a man aged 40-49 years in good health and CMV-seronegative.

This chain connects TRBV6-5 to TRBJ1-4; D not certain. There are 15 residues in the CDR3. Germline lookup yields CDR1 MNHEY and CDR2 SVGAGI. The V and J ends lost 0 bases and 8 bases respectively, with 13 bases between them. CDR3 nucleotide sequence: TGTGCCAGCAGTTACTCTGGAGCGGAAGGGGAAAAACTGTTTTTT. This gives the protein CASSYSGAEGEKLFF.

The V call is TRBV18, the J call TRBJ1-1; no reliable D call. From germline, CDR1 is KGHSH and CDR2 LQKENI. Trimming cost V 4 bases and J 7 bases, with 13 bases left between them. The CDR3 is 13 residues long. CDR3 coding DNA: TGTGCCAGCTCACTCCTGGACTTCTATGAAGCTTTCTTT. This encodes CASSLLDFYEAFF. Based on the CDR3 plus reference TRBV18 and TRBJ1-1, the full variable domain is NAGVMQNPRHLVRRRGQEARLRCSPMKGHSHVYWYRQLPEEGLKFMVYLQKENIIDESGMPKERFSAEFPKEGPSILRIQQVVRGDSAAYFCASSLLDFYEAFFGQGTRLTVV.

The rearrangement joins TRBV7-9 to TRBJ2-7; weak D call: TRBD1 (6 bases). The CDR3 spans 13 residues. Germline lookup yields CDR1 SEHNR and CDR2 FQNEAQ (reference sequence). V was cut by 5 bases and J by 2 bases, with 10 bases left in between. CDR3 amino acids: CASSLQGPYEQYF. Here the CDR3 DNA reads TGTGCCAGCAGCCTACAGGGCCCCTACGAGCAGTACTTC. The whole variable domain, remainder taken from reference TRBV7-9 and TRBJ2-7, is DTGVSQNPRHKITKRGQNVTFRCDPISEHNRLYWYRQTLGQGPEFLTYFQNEAQLEKSRLLSDRFSAERPKGSFSTLEIQRTEQGDSAMYLCASSLQGPYEQYFGPGTRLTVT.

The chain employs TRBV29-1 and TRBJ2-7; 12 positions agree with TRBD2. Germline CDR1 reads SQVTM; CDR2 reads ANQGSEA. The CDR3 is 14 amino acids. Trimming took 8 bases from V and 1 from J; bases not matched to a gene: 6. The CDR3 coding sequence is TGCAGCCTTACTAGCGGGAGGCCGTCCTACGAGCAGTACTTC. Protein product: CSLTSGRPSYEQYF.